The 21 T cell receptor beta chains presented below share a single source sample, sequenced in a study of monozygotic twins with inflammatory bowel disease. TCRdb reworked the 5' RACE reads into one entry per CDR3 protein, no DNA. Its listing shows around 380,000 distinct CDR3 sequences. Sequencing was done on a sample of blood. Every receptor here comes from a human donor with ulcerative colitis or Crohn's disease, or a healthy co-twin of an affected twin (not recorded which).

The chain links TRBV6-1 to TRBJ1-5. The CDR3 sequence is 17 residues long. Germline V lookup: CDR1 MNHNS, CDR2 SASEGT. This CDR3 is CASSEYRAPSSNQPQHF.

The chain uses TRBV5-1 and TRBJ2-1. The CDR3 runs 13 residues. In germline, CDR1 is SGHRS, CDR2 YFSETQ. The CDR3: CASWTDSYNEQFF.

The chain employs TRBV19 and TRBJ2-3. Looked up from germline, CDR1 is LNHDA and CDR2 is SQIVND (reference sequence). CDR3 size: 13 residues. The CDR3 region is CASSIEFGDTQYF.

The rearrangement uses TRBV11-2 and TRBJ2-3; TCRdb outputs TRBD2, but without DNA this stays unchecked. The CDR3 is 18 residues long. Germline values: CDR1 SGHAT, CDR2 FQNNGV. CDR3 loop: CASSFHRGALPGADTQYF. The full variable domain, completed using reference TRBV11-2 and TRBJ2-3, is EAGVAQSPRYKIIEKRQSVAFWCNPISGHATLYWYQQILGQGPKLLIQFQNNGVVDDSQLPKDRFSAERLKGVDSTLKIQPAKLEDSAVYLCASSFHRGALPGADTQYFGPGTRLTVL.

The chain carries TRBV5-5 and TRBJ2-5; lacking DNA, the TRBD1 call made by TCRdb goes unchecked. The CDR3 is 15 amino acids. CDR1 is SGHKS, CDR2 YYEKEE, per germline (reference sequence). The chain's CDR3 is CASSSMGQGAETQYF.

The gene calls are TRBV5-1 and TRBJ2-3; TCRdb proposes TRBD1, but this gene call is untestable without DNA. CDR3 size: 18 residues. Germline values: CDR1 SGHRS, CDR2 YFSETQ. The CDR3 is CASSLTPRGQGGTDTQYF.

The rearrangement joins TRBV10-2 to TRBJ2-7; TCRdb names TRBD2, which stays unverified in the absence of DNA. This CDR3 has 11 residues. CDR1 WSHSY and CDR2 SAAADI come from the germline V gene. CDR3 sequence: CASALGYEQYF.

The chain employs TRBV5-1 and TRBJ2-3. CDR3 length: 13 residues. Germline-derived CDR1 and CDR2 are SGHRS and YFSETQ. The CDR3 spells CASSIGTSDTQYF.

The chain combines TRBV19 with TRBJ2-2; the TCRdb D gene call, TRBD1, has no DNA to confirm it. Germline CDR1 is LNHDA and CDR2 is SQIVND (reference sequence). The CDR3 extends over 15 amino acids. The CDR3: CASSSPGRLTGELFF.

The CDR3 region is CASSPLEGENIQYF. V and J are TRBV11-2 and TRBJ2-4; TCRdb reports TRBD1, a call that lacks DNA to check it against. The germline gives CDR1 SGHAT, CDR2 FQNNGV. The CDR3 is made up of 14 amino acids.

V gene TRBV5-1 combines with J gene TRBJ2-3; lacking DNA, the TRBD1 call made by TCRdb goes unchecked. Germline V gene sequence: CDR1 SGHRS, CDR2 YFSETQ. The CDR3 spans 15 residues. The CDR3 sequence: CASSLGQGTTDTQYF.

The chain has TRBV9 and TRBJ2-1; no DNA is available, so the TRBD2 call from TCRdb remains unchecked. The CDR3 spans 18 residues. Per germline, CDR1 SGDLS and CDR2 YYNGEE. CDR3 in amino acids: CASSGLAGEGSSYNEQFF.

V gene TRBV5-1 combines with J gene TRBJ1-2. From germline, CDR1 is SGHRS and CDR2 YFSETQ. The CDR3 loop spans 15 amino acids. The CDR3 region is CASSLVKGPGDGYTF.

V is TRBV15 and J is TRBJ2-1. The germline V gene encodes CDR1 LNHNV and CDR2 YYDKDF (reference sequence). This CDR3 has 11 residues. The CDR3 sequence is CATGYSREQFF.

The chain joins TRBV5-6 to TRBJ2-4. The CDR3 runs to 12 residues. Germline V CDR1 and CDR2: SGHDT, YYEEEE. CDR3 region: CASSLNKDIQYF.

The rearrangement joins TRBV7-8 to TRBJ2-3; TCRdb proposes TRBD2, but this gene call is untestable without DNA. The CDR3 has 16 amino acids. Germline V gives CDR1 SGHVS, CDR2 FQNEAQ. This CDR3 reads CASSPGLAEVTDTQYF.

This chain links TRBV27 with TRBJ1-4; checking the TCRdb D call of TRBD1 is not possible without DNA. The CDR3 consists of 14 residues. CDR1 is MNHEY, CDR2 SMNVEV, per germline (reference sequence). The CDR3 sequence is CASSFKGGVEKLFF.

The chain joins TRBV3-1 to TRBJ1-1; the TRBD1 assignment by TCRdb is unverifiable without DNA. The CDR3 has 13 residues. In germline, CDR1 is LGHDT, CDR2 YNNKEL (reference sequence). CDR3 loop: CASSSSRGSEAFF.

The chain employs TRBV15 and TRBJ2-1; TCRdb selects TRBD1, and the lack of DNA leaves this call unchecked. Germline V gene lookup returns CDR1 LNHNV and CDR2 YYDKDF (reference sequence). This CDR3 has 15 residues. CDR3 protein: CATSRDNRGFREQFF.

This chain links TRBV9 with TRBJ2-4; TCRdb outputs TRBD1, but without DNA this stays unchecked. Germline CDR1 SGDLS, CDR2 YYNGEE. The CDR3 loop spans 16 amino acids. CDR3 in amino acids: CASSGPSGTVENIQYF.

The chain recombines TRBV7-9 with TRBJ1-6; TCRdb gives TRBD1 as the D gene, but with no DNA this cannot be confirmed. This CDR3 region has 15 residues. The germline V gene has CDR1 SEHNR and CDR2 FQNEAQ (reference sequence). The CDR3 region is CASSLSRGYNSPLHF.